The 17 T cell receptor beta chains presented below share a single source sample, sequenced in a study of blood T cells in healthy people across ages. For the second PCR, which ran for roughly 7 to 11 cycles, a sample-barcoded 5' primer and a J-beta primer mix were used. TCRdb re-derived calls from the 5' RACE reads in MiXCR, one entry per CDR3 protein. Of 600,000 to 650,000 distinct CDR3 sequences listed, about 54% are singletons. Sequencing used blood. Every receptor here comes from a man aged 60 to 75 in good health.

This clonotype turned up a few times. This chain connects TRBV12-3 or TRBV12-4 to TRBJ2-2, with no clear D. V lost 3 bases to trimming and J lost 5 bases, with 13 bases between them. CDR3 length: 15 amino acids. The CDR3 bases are TGTGCCAGCAGTTTTATGCCCCTTGAAACCGGGGAGCTGTTTTTT. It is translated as CASSFMPLETGELFF.

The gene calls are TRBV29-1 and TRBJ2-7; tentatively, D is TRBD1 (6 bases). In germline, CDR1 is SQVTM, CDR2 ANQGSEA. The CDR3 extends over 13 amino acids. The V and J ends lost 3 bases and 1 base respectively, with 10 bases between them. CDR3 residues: CSVDQGRSYEQYF. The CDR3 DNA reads TGCAGCGTTGACCAGGGGCGATCCTACGAGCAGTACTTC.

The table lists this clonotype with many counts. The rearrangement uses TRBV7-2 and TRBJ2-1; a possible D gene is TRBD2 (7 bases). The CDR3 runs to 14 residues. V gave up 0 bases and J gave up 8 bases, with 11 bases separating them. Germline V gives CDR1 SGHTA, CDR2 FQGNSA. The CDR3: CASSLAGGPYEQFF. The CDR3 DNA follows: TGTGCCAGCAGCTTAGCGGGGGGGCCCTATGAGCAGTTCTTC.

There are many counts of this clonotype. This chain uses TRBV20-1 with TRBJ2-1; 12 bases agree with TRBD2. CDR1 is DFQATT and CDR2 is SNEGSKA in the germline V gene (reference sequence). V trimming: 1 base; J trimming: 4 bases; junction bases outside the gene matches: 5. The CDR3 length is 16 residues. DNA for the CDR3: TGCAGTGCTAGAGCCCCAGGACTAGCGGGGTACAATGAGCAGTTCTTC. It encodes CSARAPGLAGYNEQFF.

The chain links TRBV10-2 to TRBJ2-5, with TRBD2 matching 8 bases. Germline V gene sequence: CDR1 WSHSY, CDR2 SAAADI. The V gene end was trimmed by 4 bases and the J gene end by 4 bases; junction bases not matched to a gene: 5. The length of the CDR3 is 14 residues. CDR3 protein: CASSGRAGAETQYF. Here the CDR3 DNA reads TGCGCCAGCAGTGGACGAGCGGGGGCAGAGACCCAGTACTTC.

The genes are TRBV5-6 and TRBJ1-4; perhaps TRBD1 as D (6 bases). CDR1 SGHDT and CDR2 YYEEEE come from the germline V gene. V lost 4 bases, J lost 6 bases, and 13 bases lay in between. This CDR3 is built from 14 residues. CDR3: CASSRTEGDEKLFF. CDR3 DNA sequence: TGTGCCAGCAGCCGGACGGAGGGGGATGAAAAACTGTTTTTT.

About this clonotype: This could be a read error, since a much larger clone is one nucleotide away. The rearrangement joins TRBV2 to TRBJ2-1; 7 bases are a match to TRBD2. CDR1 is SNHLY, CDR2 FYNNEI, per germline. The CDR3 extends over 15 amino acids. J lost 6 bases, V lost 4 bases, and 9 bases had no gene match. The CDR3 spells CASSGLAEVGNEQFF. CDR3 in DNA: TGTGCCAGCAGTGGCCTAGCGGAGGTTGGCAATGAGCAGTTCTTC.

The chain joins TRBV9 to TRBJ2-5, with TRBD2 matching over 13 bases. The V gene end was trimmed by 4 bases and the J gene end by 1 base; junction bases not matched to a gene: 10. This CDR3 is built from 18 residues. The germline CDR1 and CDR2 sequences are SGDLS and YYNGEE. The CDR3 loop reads CASSPRTSGGYGQETQYF. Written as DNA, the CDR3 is TGTGCCAGCAGCCCCCGGACTAGCGGGGGATATGGCCAAGAGACCCAGTACTTC.

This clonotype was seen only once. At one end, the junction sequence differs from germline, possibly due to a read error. CDR3 amino acids: CASSAGNRGMDYGNTF. In DNA, the CDR3 is TGCGCCAGCAGCGCCGGGAACCGGGGAATGGACTATGGCAACACCTTC. V usage is TRBV5-1 and J usage is TRBJ1-2; no definite D call. Germline V CDR1 and CDR2: SGHRS, YFSETQ. The CDR3 runs 16 residues.

CDR3 coding DNA: TGCGCCAGCAGCCCACCTACTCCAGTCTATGGCTACACCTTC. Translated, it gives CASSPPTPVYGYTF. The V call is TRBV5-1, the J call TRBJ1-2, with D unclear. Germline V CDR1 and CDR2: SGHRS, YFSETQ. Between the trimmed V and J ends, which lost 4 bases and 4 bases, there was a span of 14 bases. The CDR3 length is 14 residues.

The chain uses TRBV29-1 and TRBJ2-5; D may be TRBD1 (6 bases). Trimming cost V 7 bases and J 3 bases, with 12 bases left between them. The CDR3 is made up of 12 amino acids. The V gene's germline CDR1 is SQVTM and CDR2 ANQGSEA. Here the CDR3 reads CSAGTSEETQYF. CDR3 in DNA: TGCAGCGCAGGGACAAGTGAAGAGACCCAGTACTTC.

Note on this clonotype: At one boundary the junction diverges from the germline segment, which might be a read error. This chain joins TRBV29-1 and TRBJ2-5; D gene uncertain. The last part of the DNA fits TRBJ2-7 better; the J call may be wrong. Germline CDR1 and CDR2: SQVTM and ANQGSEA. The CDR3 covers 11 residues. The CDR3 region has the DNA TGCAGCGGTGAAGAAGGCTACGAGCAGTACTTC. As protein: CSGEEGYEQYF.

This chain's CDR3 is CASSTYLTDTQYF. The CDR3 bases are TGTGCCAGCAGCACCTACTTAACAGATACGCAGTATTTT. V usage is TRBV7-2 and J usage is TRBJ2-3, with D hard to call. Germline V gene lookup returns CDR1 SGHTA and CDR2 FQGNSA. CDR3 length: 13 amino acids. The germline V and J ends were trimmed by 5 bases and 3 bases, with 9 bases remaining between them.

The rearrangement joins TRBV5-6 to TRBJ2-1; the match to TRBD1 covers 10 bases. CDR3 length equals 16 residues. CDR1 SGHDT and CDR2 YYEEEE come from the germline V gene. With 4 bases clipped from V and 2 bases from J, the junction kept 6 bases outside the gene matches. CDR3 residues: CASSLRQGATYNEQFF. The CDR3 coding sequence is TGTGCCAGCAGCCTGCGACAGGGGGCAACCTACAATGAGCAGTTCTTC.

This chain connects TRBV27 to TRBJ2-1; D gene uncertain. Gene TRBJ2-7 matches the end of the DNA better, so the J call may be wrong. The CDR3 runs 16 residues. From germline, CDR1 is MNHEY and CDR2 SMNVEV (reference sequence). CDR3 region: CASSYQRIPSYNEQYF. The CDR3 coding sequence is TGTGCCAGCAGTTACCAACGGATCCCCTCCTACAATGAGCAGTACTTC.

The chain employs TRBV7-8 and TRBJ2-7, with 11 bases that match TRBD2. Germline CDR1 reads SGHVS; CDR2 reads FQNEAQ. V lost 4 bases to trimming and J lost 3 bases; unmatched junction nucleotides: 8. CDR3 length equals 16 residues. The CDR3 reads CASSSVGTSGNYEQYF. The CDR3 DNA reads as TGTGCCAGCAGCTCCGTCGGGACTAGCGGTAACTACGAGCAGTACTTC.

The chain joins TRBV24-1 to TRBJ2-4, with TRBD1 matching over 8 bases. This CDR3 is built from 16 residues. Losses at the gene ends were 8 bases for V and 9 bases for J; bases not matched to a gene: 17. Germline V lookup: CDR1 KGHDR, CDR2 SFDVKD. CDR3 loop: CATTGKQGARVGIQYF. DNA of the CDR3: TGTGCCACCACCGGGAAGCAGGGGGCGCGAGTTGGCATTCAGTACTTC.